Here is one TCR beta chain with its context. Its specificity is unknown. The protocol was immunoSEQ multiplex PCR, while the TCRdb copy is restricted to in-frame clones and leaves out a portion. The repertoire holds under 55,000 clones, with about four fifths as singletons. The data were taken from a study of vaccination effects on CD4 cells after COVID-19. Using viral peptide pools, the ViraFEST assay grew out antigen-specific CD4+ T cells prior to sequencing. The culture ran for 9 to 11 days, and then CD4+ T cells were isolated. Nucleocapsid antibodies were negative in the vaccine recipients, who had never had SARS-CoV-2 infection. A few million PBMC were seeded per well and grown in the presence of roughly 11 IU/ml IL-2 and approximately 11 ug/ml peptides. Researchers swapped half the medium for IL-2 medium on both days 3 and 7. J was trimmed by 0 bases and V by 0 bases; bases with no gene match: 3. This CDR3 is 16 amino acids long. The V gene's germline CDR1 is SGHRS and CDR2 YFSETQ.

Overall study results and limits: Convalescent patients were scarce in the study, and it lacked early post-infection timepoints.

The chain recombines TRBV5-1 with TRBJ1-5; the match to TRBD1 covers 7 bases. The receptor was derived from a human donor who received a COVID-19 vaccine. Sequenced material: CD4+ T cells from PBMCs cultured with HCoV-OC43 spike peptides, taken before COVID-19 vaccination. Regarding subset: HCoV-OC43 spike overlapping peptide pool stimulation. The CDR3: CASSLGSGGSNQPQHF. Here the CDR3 DNA reads TGCGCCAGCAGCTTGGGGTCAGGGGGTAGCAATCAGCCCCAGCATTTT.